The T cell receptor (beta chain) described here comes from a study of T cells after yellow fever vaccination. Only a few counts were recorded for this clonotype. V lost 5 bases, J lost 4 bases, and 9 bases stayed unmatched. The germline CDR1 and CDR2 sequences are SGHVS and FNYEAQ. CDR3 length equals 15 residues. TCRdb re-derived calls from the 5' RACE reads in MiXCR, one entry per CDR3 protein. The repertoire has about 350,000 distinct CDR3 sequences, around an eighth of them found once; the top ten carry roughly 3.1%. Sequencing used CD4+ T cells sorted from PBMCs, obtained 15 days after the yellow fever booster vaccination. The TCR sequence derives from a man between 18 and 35 years old who received the YFV17D yellow fever vaccine. The chain links TRBV7-6 to TRBJ2-7, with 9 bases matching TRBD2. The CDR3 DNA follows: TGTGCCAGCAGCCCGGGCGGGGGGGCGAAGTACGAGCAGTACTTC. It yields the protein CASSPGGGAKYEQYF.